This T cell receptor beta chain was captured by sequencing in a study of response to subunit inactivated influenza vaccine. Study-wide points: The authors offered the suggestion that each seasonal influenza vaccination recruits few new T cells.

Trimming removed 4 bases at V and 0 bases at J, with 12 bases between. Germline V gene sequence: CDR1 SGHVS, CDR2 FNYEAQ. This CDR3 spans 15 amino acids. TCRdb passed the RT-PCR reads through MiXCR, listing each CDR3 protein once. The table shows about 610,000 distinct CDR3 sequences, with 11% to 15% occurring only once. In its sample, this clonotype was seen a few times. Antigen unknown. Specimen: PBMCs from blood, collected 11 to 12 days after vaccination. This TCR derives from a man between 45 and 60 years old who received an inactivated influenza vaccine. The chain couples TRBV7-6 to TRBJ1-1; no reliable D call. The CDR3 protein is CASSSTTVMNTEAFF. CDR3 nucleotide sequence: TGTGCCAGCAGCTCCACCACAGTCATGAACACTGAAGCTTTCTTT.